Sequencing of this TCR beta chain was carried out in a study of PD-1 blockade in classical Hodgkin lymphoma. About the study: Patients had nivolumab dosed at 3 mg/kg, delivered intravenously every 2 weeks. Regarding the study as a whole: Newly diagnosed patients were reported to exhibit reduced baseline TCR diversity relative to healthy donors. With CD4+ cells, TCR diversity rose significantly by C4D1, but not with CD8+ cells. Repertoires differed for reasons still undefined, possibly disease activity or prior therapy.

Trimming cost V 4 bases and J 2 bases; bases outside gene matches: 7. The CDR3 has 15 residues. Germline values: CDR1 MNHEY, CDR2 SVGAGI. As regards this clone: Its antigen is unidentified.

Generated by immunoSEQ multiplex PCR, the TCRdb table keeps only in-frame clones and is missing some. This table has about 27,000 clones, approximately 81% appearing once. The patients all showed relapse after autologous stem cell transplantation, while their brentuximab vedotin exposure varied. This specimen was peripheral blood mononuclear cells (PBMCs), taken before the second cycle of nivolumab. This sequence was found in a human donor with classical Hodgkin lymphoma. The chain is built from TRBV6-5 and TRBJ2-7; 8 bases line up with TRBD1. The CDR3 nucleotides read TGTGCCAGCAGTTCCCGGACAGGGCGGCCCTACGAGCAGTACTTC. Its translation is CASSSRTGRPYEQYF.